Following are 23 T cell receptor beta chains from one sample sequenced in a study of blood T cell repertoires in COVID-19. Sequencing was performed with immunoSEQ multiplex PCR; in TCRdb, only in-frame clones are kept and a portion is missing. The repertoire has roughly 260,000 clones, 87% of them found once; the top ten carry 2% to 3%. The sample consisted of peripheral blood. These receptors all stem from a woman between 50 and 59 years old with acute or convalescent COVID-19.

This chain's CDR3 is CASRRGGSEGYTF. As DNA, the CDR3 is TGTGCCAGTAGGCGGGGGGGCTCGGAAGGCTACACCTTC. The chain employs TRBV19 and TRBJ1-2, with D maybe TRBD1 (6 bases). Germline V gene sequence: CDR1 LNHDA, CDR2 SQIVND (reference sequence). The CDR3 covers 13 residues. The V end lost 6 bases, the J end lost 8 bases, and 16 bases lay between the germline ends. Full variable domain (missing parts from reference TRBV19 and TRBJ1-2): DGGITQSPKYLFRKEGQNVTLSCEQNLNHDAMYWYRQDPGQGLRLIYYSQIVNDFQKGDIAEGYSVSREKKESFPLTVTSAQKNPTAFYLCASRRGGSEGYTFGSGTRLTVV.

This chain's CDR3 is CASSYRANQPQHF. CDR3 coding DNA: TGTGCCAGCAGTTACAGGGCCAATCAGCCCCAGCATTTT. The chain employs TRBV27 and TRBJ1-5, with a possible D match to TRBD1 (6 bases). Germline-derived CDR1 and CDR2 are MNHEY and SMNVEV (reference sequence). The CDR3 runs to 13 residues. V lost 4 bases and J lost 3, with 7 bases in between.

This clone was seen a few times. The chain employs TRBV28 and TRBJ1-2; no clear D gene. The CDR3 length is 12 residues. V was trimmed by 7 bases and J by 6 bases, leaving 12 bases between them. Germline assignment: CDR1 MDHEN and CDR2 SYDVKM. CDR3 bases: TGTGCCAGCAACCCCAGACTGCATGGCTACACCTTC. Its translation: CASNPRLHGYTF.

This clone occurred once. This chain uses TRBV5-1 with TRBJ1-2; D is unresolved. Germline V lookup: CDR1 SGHRS, CDR2 YFSETQ. V dropped 0 bases and J dropped 8 bases, with 14 bases sitting between them. This CDR3 comprises 14 residues. The CDR3 loop is CASSLAGSGGGYTF. The CDR3 bases are TGCGCCAGCAGCTTGGCCGGGAGCGGCGGAGGCTACACCTTC.

This clone was picked up one time. The chain employs TRBV3-1 (or the pseudogene TRBV3-2) and TRBJ2-7, with 9 bases fitting TRBD1. V was clipped by 3 bases and J by 3 bases; unmatched bases: 6. Germline V gene sequence: CDR1 LGHDT, CDR2 YNNKEL (reference sequence). CDR3 length: 15 residues. The CDR3 region is CASSHHGQGHYEQYF. For the CDR3, the DNA is TGTGCCAGCAGCCACCACGGACAGGGGCACTACGAGCAGTACTTC.

The chain has TRBV5-1 and TRBJ2-7, with TRBD1 as a possible D gene (6 bases). From germline, CDR1 is SGHRS and CDR2 YFSETQ. The CDR3 runs 15 residues. V was cut by 0 bases and J by 3 bases, with 13 bases left in between. In DNA form, the CDR3 reads TGCGCCAGCAGCTTGGGGCCAGGGGCCTTCTACGAGCAGTACTTC. Protein sequence: CASSLGPGAFYEQYF.

This sequence joins TRBV5-6 and TRBJ1-4, with 11 bases aligning to TRBD1. V was pared by 4 bases and J by 7 bases, with 3 bases of the junction left unmatched. This CDR3 is 14 amino acids long. Per germline, CDR1 SGHDT and CDR2 YYEEEE. The DNA of the CDR3 is TGTGCCAGCAGCCGCGGGACAGGGGGTGAAAAACTGTTTTTT. Translated, it gives CASSRGTGGEKLFF.

The V call is TRBV14, the J call TRBJ2-5; TRBD2 is a possible D gene (5 bases). Germline V gene data show CDR1 as SGHDN and CDR2 as FVKESK. This CDR3 has 15 amino acids. The V and J ends lost 0 bases and 2 bases respectively, with 10 bases between them. CDR3 nucleotides: TGTGCCAGCAGCCAAGATGGGAGCGTGCAAGAGACCCAGTACTTC. It translates to CASSQDGSVQETQYF.

V and J are TRBV2 and TRBJ1-5; D might be TRBD1 (6 bases). The CDR3 contains 17 residues. Germline V gives CDR1 SNHLY, CDR2 FYNNEI. The V and J ends lost 2 bases and 0 bases respectively, with 14 bases between them. CDR3 region: CASSELTGLYSNQPQHF. CDR3 in DNA: TGTGCCAGCAGTGAATTGACAGGACTTTATAGCAATCAGCCCCAGCATTTT.

The rearrangement uses TRBV3-1 (or the pseudogene TRBV3-2) and TRBJ1-2; weak D call: TRBD1 (6 bases). The CDR3 has 14 amino acids. The germline gives CDR1 LGHDT, CDR2 YNNKEL (reference sequence). The V end was cut by 0 bases, the J end by 4 bases, with 9 bases between. This CDR3 reads CASSQDQGRYGYTF. Written as DNA, the CDR3 is TGTGCCAGCAGCCAAGACCAGGGGCGCTATGGCTACACCTTC.

The V call is TRBV5-1, the J call TRBJ1-1; TRBD1 agrees at 7 bases. The CDR3 runs 15 residues. The V and J ends lost 4 bases and 0 bases, in that order; junction bases with no gene match: 6. Germline V lookup: CDR1 SGHRS, CDR2 YFSETQ. CDR3 protein: CASSNYQGVNTEAFF. Here the CDR3 DNA reads TGCGCCAGCAGCAACTATCAGGGGGTGAACACTGAAGCTTTCTTT.

The chain carries TRBV7-3 and TRBJ2-2; the match to TRBD1 covers 9 bases. After removal of 1 base from V and 7 bases from J, the junction contained 4 bases not matched to a gene. The CDR3 consists of 15 residues. Germline V gene data show CDR1 as SGHTA and CDR2 as FQGTGA. The CDR3 here is CASSLIGTGIGELFF. In nucleotides, the CDR3 is TGTGCCAGCAGCTTAATTGGGACAGGGATCGGGGAGCTGTTTTTT.

The chain recombines TRBV29-1 with TRBJ2-5, with 10 positions matching TRBD2. CDR3 length: 12 residues. V dropped 7 bases and J dropped 3; count of bases not matched to a gene: 2. The germline gives CDR1 SQVTM, CDR2 ANQGSEA. The CDR3 loop reads CSGGTSEETQYF. The CDR3 DNA reads TGCAGCGGAGGGACTAGCGAAGAGACCCAGTACTTC.

The chain employs TRBV7-3 and TRBJ2-1; the match to TRBD2 covers 15 bases. The CDR3 extends over 16 amino acids. The junction had 7 bases not matched to a gene; V was cut back by 7 bases and J by 6 bases. Germline V gene lookup returns CDR1 SGHTA and CDR2 FQGTGA. CDR3 sequence: CASIGLAGGPGNEQFF. The CDR3 region has the DNA TGTGCCAGCATCGGACTAGCGGGAGGGCCGGGCAATGAGCAGTTCTTC.

The genes are TRBV28 and TRBJ2-2; D is undetermined. The CDR3 length is 13 residues. Deletions cut 3 bases from V and 2 bases from J, with 4 bases between. The V gene's germline CDR1 is MDHEN and CDR2 SYDVKM. The CDR3 bases are TGTGCCAGCAGTTTCTATAACACCGGGGAGCTGTTTTTT. It specifies CASSFYNTGELFF.

The V gene is TRBV5-4, the J gene TRBJ2-1; weak D call: TRBD1 (6 bases). Germline V gene lookup returns CDR1 SGHNT and CDR2 YYREEE (reference sequence). The CDR3 is 13 amino acids. V shed 4 bases and J shed 5 bases, with 10 bases lying between them. CDR3 sequence (DNA): TGTGCCAGCAGCGCTGGACAGAACAATGAGCAGTTCTTC. It codes for CASSAGQNNEQFF.

CDR3 amino acids: CASSLVTGDQSGANVLTF. The DNA for the CDR3 is TGCGCCAGCAGCCTAGTAACAGGCGATCAATCTGGGGCCAACGTCCTGACTTTC. The chain employs TRBV4-1 and TRBJ2-6; perhaps TRBD1 as D (5 bases). V shed 4 bases and J shed 1 base, with 17 bases lying between them. This CDR3 contains 18 residues. Germline loops: CDR1 MGHRA, CDR2 YSYEKL.

This clone was seen only once. The V and J genes are TRBV20-1 and TRBJ1-4; 9 bases line up with TRBD1. The CDR3 is 15 amino acids. Germline CDR1 and CDR2: DFQATT and SNEGSKA (reference sequence). Germline trimming cut 3 bases from V and 3 bases from J; bases unmatched to any gene: 5. CDR3 DNA: TGCAGTGCTAGTTCTACAGGGGGCTCTAATGAAAAACTGTTTTTT. It yields the protein CSASSTGGSNEKLFF.

This CDR3 is CASRDRGNEKLFF. Here the CDR3 DNA reads TGTGCCAGTAGGGATAGAGGAAATGAAAAACTGTTTTTT. This chain links TRBV19 with TRBJ1-4; D remains ambiguous. The CDR3 length is 13 residues. Deletions cut 6 bases from V and 5 bases from J, with 10 bases between. Looked up from germline, CDR1 is LNHDA and CDR2 is SQIVND (reference sequence).

This chain joins TRBV2 and TRBJ2-1, with TRBD1 matching over 7 bases. CDR1 SNHLY and CDR2 FYNNEI come from the germline V gene. The CDR3 is made up of 10 amino acids. The junction had 4 bases not matched to a gene; V was cut back by 6 bases and J by 14 bases. The CDR3 nucleotides read TGTGCCAGCAGGAGGACAGGCGAGTTCTTC. It codes for CASRRTGEFF.

This clone was seen just once. The chain uses TRBV21-1 and TRBJ1-1; the D segment call TRBD1 is taken from the table without a DNA check. TRBV21-1 is a documented pseudogene. CDR3 size: 16 residues. CDR3 DNA: TGTGCCAGCAGCAAAGAAAGGCGGACAGGGGGCACTGAAGCTTTCTTT. As protein: CASSKERRTGGTEAFF.

V and J are TRBV6-5 and TRBJ1-4, with a weak D call TRBD1 (5 bases). Germline CDR1 reads MNHEY; CDR2 reads SVGAGI. The CDR3 extends over 16 amino acids. The ends were cut back, 2 bases at V and 5 bases at J, with 15 bases in the middle. For the CDR3, the DNA is TGTGCCAGCAGTTACCCACTGACAGATATAAATGAAAAACTGTTTTTT. Protein: CASSYPLTDINEKLFF.

The V and J genes are TRBV19 and TRBJ2-3; 9 positions agree with TRBD1. The length of the CDR3 is 16 residues. With 6 bases clipped from V and 0 bases from J, the junction kept 7 bases outside the gene matches. CDR1 and CDR2 (germline): LNHDA, SQIVND (reference sequence). CDR3 region: CASSRQGGTSTDTQYF. The CDR3 nucleotides read TGTGCCAGTAGCCGACAGGGGGGGACTAGCACAGATACGCAGTATTTT.